A selection of T cell receptor beta chains follows, all from one sample in a study of cytomegalovirus exposure and HLA in healthy donors. Repertoires were generated with immunoSEQ multiplex PCR, while TCRdb's copy carries only in-frame clones and drops some. This sample has about 200,000 clones, with around 86% found just once. Material: PBMCs. Source of these receptors: a woman aged 40 to 49 in good health and CMV-seronegative. Each CDR3 is given with its conserved first and last residue. The D gene is left open where the match is weak. Part of the rows lack a size; the others show once, few, many or a class for expanded clones.

clone_size	v_call	d_call	j_call	cdr3_aa	cdr3_nt
few	TRBV5-1	-	TRBJ1-4	CASSLEGGEEKLFF	TGCGCCAGCAGCTTGGAAGGGGGGGAGGAAAAACTGTTTTTT
-	TRBV9	-	TRBJ2-5	CASGRETQYF	TGTGCCTCCGGTCGGGAGACCCAGTACTTC
-	TRBV2	-	TRBJ2-7	CASSERLANYEQYF	TGTGCCAGCAGTGAAAGGCTAGCGAACTACGAGCAGTACTTC
-	TRBV5-1	TRBD1	TRBJ2-3	CASREGASSTDTQYF	TGCGCCAGCAGAGAGGGGGCGTCTAGCACAGATACGCAGTATTTT
once	TRBV5-1	-	TRBJ2-7	CASSSGTLIIHEQYF	TGCGCCAGCAGCTCCGGGACTCTAATAATCCACGAGCAGTACTTC
few	TRBV4-1	TRBD1	TRBJ1-1	CASSPGQGASFGTEAFF	TGCGCCAGCAGCCCAGGACAGGGGGCTTCGTTTGGGACTGAAGCTTTCTTT
once	TRBV4-2	-	TRBJ2-3	CASSQELRGVTDTQYF	TGTGCCAGCAGCCAAGAACTTCGCGGGGTTACAGATACGCAGTATTTT
-	TRBV28	-	TRBJ2-1	CASTMLAVPYNEQFF	TGTGCCAGCACCATGCTAGCTGTGCCCTACAATGAGCAGTTCTTC
once	TRBV2	TRBD1	TRBJ1-1	CASSDRQGNTEAFF	TGTGCCAGCAGTGATCGACAGGGGAACACTGAAGCTTTCTTT
-	TRBV11-2	TRBD2	TRBJ2-1	CASSSRLWTSGTYNEQFF	TGTGCCAGCAGCTCGAGACTCTGGACTAGCGGGACCTACAATGAGCAGTTCTTC
few	TRBV7-2	-	TRBJ2-3	CASVRSASTDTQYF	TGTGCCAGCGTCAGGTCCGCTAGCACAGATACGCAGTATTTT
-	TRBV18	-	TRBJ2-7	CASSKTDPYEQYF	TGTGCCAGCTCGAAGACAGACCCCTACGAGCAGTACTTC
-	TRBV19	TRBD1	TRBJ1-2	CASSTGQGHGYTF	TGTGCCAGTAGTACCGGACAGGGGCATGGCTACACCTTC
-	TRBV28	-	TRBJ1-5	CASSPGLGGNQPQHF	TGTGCCAGCAGTCCGGGACTAGGGGGCAATCAGCCCCAGCATTTT
-	TRBV6-5	-	TRBJ2-2	CASSYQRTGELFF	TGTGCCAGCAGTTACCAACGGACCGGGGAGCTGTTTTTT
-	TRBV29-1	TRBD2	TRBJ2-5	CSVVFTSARETQYF	TGCAGCGTTGTCTTTACTAGCGCGAGAGAGACCCAGTACTTC
-	TRBV29-1	-	TRBJ2-7	CSVVGGTYEQYF	TGCAGCGTTGTCGGCGGGACCTACGAGCAGTACTTC
-	TRBV28	-	TRBJ2-7	CASSFYGLSYEQYF	TGTGCCAGCAGTTTTTACGGACTTTCCTACGAGCAGTACTTC
-	TRBV4-2	-	TRBJ1-1	CASSQDKGVGEAFF	TGTGCCAGCAGCCAAGATAAGGGGGTGGGTGAAGCTTTCTTT
-	TRBV6-1	-	TRBJ1-6	CASKGDRWNSPLHF	TGTGCCAGCAAGGGAGACAGGTGGAATTCACCCCTCCACTTT
-	TRBV11-2	TRBD1	TRBJ1-1	CASSPTGSAVRRTEAFF	TGTGCCAGCAGTCCGACAGGGTCCGCAGTGAGACGCACTGAAGCTTTCTTT
-	TRBV10-1	-	TRBJ2-7	CASSDHRSSYEQYF	TGCGCCAGCAGTGATCACAGGAGCTCCTACGAGCAGTACTTC
-	TRBV18	-	TRBJ2-1	CASRQVSYNEQFF	TGTGCCAGCCGCCAGGTCTCCTACAATGAGCAGTTCTTC
-	TRBV7-9	-	TRBJ2-1	CASSPRTYNEQFF	TGTGCCAGCAGCCCCCGGACTTACAATGAGCAGTTCTTC
few	TRBV7-9	TRBD1	TRBJ1-3	CASSFRMGQVTGNTIYF	TGTGCCAGCAGCTTCAGGATGGGACAGGTGACTGGAAACACCATATATTTT
-	TRBV5-4	-	TRBJ1-2	CASSSSRELVYGYTF	TGTGCCAGCAGCTCTAGTCGCGAGCTTGTCTATGGCTACACCTTC
-	TRBV6-4	TRBD2	TRBJ2-1	CASSGTSGSGSNEQFF	TGTGCCAGCAGCGGGACTAGCGGGAGTGGAAGTAATGAGCAGTTCTTC